Each of the 7 T cell receptor beta chains below was sequenced from the same sample in a study of cytomegalovirus exposure and HLA in healthy donors. Only in-frame clones appear in the TCRdb table, and some are missing; sequencing was by immunoSEQ multiplex PCR. Of under 200,000 clones listed, less than 90% are singletons. The specimen sequenced was PBMCs. These receptors originate from a woman between 25 and 40 years old in good health and CMV-seronegative.

This clone has only one observation. The CDR3 coding sequence is TGCGCCAGCAACCCCACAGGGGTCGCAGGGCAAGCTTTCTTT. Translation gives CASNPTGVAGQAFF. This chain uses TRBV5-1 with TRBJ1-1; 7 bases line up with TRBD1. The CDR3 has 14 residues. V was pared by 6 bases and J by 9 bases, with 14 bases of the junction left unmatched. Germline assignment: CDR1 SGHRS and CDR2 YFSETQ.

CDR3 nucleotides: TGTGCCAGCAGCTTAGGCCCAGGGACCGCTAACTATGGCTACACCTTC. Translating gives CASSLGPGTANYGYTF. The chain is built from TRBV7-9 and TRBJ1-2; tentatively, D is TRBD1 (5 bases). V lost 1 base and J 0 bases, leaving 12 bases between the germline ends. In germline, CDR1 is SEHNR, CDR2 FQNEAQ (reference sequence). This CDR3 is 16 amino acids long. Complete variable domain (other parts from reference TRBV7-9 and TRBJ1-2): DTGVSQNPRHKITKRGQNVTFRCDPISEHNRLYWYRQTLGQGPEFLTYFQNEAQLEKSRLLSDRFSAERPKGSFSTLEIQRTEQGDSAMYLCASSLGPGTANYGYTFGSGTRLTVV.

About this clone itself: Sequence at one end of the junction differs from germline and may be a read error. Here the CDR3 reads CASSLKVF. Written as DNA, the CDR3 is TGTGCCAGCAGCTTAAAAGTCTTC. The chain has TRBV7-8 and TRBJ2-7; D unresolved. The CDR3 extends over 8 amino acids. Germline-derived CDR1 and CDR2 are SGHVS and FQNEAQ.

The chain carries TRBV19 and TRBJ1-5, with D possibly TRBD1 on 6 matching bases. Germline loops: CDR1 LNHDA, CDR2 SQIVND (reference sequence). The CDR3 has 17 amino acids. V was trimmed by 6 bases and J by 4 bases, leaving 22 bases between them. CDR3 sequence: CASRQQGEGGWNQPQHF. In DNA form, the CDR3 reads TGTGCCAGTAGACAACAGGGTGAGGGGGGTTGGAATCAGCCCCAGCATTTT. Based on the CDR3 plus reference TRBV19 and TRBJ1-5, the full variable domain is DGGITQSPKYLFRKEGQNVTLSCEQNLNHDAMYWYRQDPGQGLRLIYYSQIVNDFQKGDIAEGYSVSREKKESFPLTVTSAQKNPTAFYLCASRQQGEGGWNQPQHFGDGTRLSIL.

The rearrangement links TRBV12-5 to TRBJ1-1; TRBD1 matches 9 bases. Trimming cost V 1 base and J 1 base; bases outside gene matches: 4. The CDR3 loop spans 16 amino acids. CDR1 is LGHNT and CDR2 is FRNRAP in the germline V gene. CDR3 sequence: CASGLGTGARNTEAFF. DNA for the CDR3: TGTGCTAGTGGTTTGGGGACAGGGGCCCGGAACACTGAAGCTTTCTTT.

The CDR3 DNA is TGTGCCAGCAGCTTGAACGACCGGGACAGGGGGCATATAGATACGCAGTATTTT. Its protein product is CASSLNDRDRGHIDTQYF. The chain recombines TRBV7-6 with TRBJ2-3; 12 positions agree with TRBD1. This CDR3 is 18 amino acids long. V gave up 3 bases and J gave up 5 bases; unmatched junction bases: 12. In germline, CDR1 is SGHVS, CDR2 FNYEAQ. Looking up the rest from reference TRBV7-6 and TRBJ2-3 gives the full variable domain: GAGVSQSPRYKVTKRGQDVALRCDPISGHVSLYWYRQALGQGPEFLTYFNYEAQQDKSGLPNDRFSAERPEGSISTLTIQRTEQRDSAMYRCASSLNDRDRGHIDTQYFGPGTRLTVL.

V usage is TRBV5-4 and J usage is TRBJ2-4, with D possibly TRBD2 on 5 matching bases. V lost 3 bases and J 5 bases, leaving 9 bases between the germline ends. CDR3 length: 13 residues. CDR1 SGHNT and CDR2 YYREEE come from the germline V gene (reference sequence). CDR3 bases: TGTGCCAGCAGCTCATGGACTCAAAACATTCAGTACTTC. It is translated as CASSSWTQNIQYF. The whole variable domain, remainder taken from reference TRBV5-4 and TRBJ2-4, is ETGVTQSPTHLIKTRGQQVTLRCSSQSGHNTVSWYQQALGQGPQFIFQYYREEENGRGNFPPRFSGLQFPNYSSELNVNALELDDSALYLCASSSWTQNIQYFGAGTRLSVL.